These T cell receptor beta chains were read from a single sample in a study of blood T cell repertoires in COVID-19. Using immunoSEQ multiplex PCR, the repertoire was profiled, and TCRdb retains in-frame clones only, with some absent. The data show 210,000 or so clones, approximately 81% seen once. Sequenced sample: peripheral blood. The receptor source for this set is a woman of 80 years or more with active or convalescent COVID-19. Each CDR3 is given with its conserved first and last residue. A D gene is named only where the DNA matches it firmly. Size is stated for part of the rows, as once, few or many counts, or as a class when the clone is expanded.

v_gene,abundance,j_gene,d_gene,CDR3aa,CDR3nt
TRBV3-1/TRBV3-2,.,TRBJ2-5,TRBD2,CASSQGLAGGRETQYF,TGTGCCAGCAGCCAGGGACTAGCGGGAGGTAGGGAGACCCAGTACTTC
TRBV6-6,.,TRBJ2-5,.,CASSSQETQYF,TGTGCCAGCAGTTCTCAAGAGACCCAGTACTTC
TRBV7-2,many,TRBJ2-7,TRBD1,CASSRHLGGAYEQYF,TGTGCCAGCAGCCGGCACCTAGGGGGCGCCTACGAGCAGTACTTC
TRBV4-2,.,TRBJ1-3,TRBD1,CASSQDLRQGAAGNTIYF,TGTGCCAGCAGCCAAGATTTGAGACAGGGGGCTGCTGGAAACACCATATATTTT
TRBV5-1,.,TRBJ1-2,TRBD1,CASSLDRGNYGYTF,TGCGCCAGCAGCTTGGACAGGGGGAACTATGGCTACACCTTC
TRBV7-2,.,TRBJ2-5,TRBD2,CASSSGLAGGKETQYF,TGTGCCAGCAGCTCGGGACTAGCGGGGGGCAAGGAGACCCAGTACTTC
TRBV7-7,.,TRBJ2-1,TRBD2,CASSRTSGGAKYNEQFF,TGTGCTAGCAGCCGGACTAGCGGGGGGGCGAAATACAATGAGCAGTTCTTC
TRBV30,.,TRBJ2-1,.,CAWSTSSLYNEQFF,TGTGCCTGGAGTACTAGCTCACTCTACAATGAGCAGTTCTTC
TRBV15,.,TRBJ1-3,.,CATSREGGTSGNTIYF,TGTGCCACCAGCAGAGAGGGGGGGACCTCTGGAAACACCATATATTTT
TRBV29-1,.,TRBJ2-5,TRBD2,CSVAATSGQETQYF,TGCAGCGTTGCTGCAACTAGCGGCCAAGAGACCCAGTACTTC
TRBV4-2,.,TRBJ1-4,.,CASSPSNEKLFF,TGTGCCAGCAGCCCATCAAATGAAAAACTGTTTTTT
TRBV11-3,.,TRBJ2-7,.,CASSLDPSGKQYF,TGTGCCAGCAGCTTAGATCCGTCAGGGAAACAGTACTTC
TRBV27,few,TRBJ1-5,.,CASSLSDSGGNQPQHF,TGTGCCAGCAGTTTATCGGACAGCGGAGGCAATCAGCCCCAGCATTTT
TRBV27,.,TRBJ1-4,.,CASSPVVVENEKLFF,TGTGCCAGCAGTCCGGTGGTGGTTGAGAATGAAAAACTGTTTTTT
TRBV19,.,TRBJ1-4,TRBD1,CASSPGQLYEKLFF,TGTGCCAGTAGCCCGGGACAGTTATATGAAAAACTGTTTTTT
TRBV7-9,.,TRBJ2-1,TRBD2,CASSPWTSGSRSEQFF,TGTGCCAGCAGCCCGTGGACTAGCGGGAGCCGGAGTGAGCAGTTCTTC
TRBV5-6,few,TRBJ1-1,.,CASSRRQDEAFF,TGTGCCAGCAGCCGAAGACAAGATGAAGCTTTCTTT